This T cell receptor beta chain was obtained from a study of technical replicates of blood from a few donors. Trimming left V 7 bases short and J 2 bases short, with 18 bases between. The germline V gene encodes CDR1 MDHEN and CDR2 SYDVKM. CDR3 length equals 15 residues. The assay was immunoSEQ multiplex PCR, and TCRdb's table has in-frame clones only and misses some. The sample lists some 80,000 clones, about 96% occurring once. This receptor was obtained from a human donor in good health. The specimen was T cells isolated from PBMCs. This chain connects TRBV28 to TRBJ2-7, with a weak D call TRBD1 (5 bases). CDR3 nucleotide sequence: TGTGCCAGCACCCCTTCGCGCAGGGTGACCTACGAGCAGTACTTC. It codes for CASTPSRRVTYEQYF.